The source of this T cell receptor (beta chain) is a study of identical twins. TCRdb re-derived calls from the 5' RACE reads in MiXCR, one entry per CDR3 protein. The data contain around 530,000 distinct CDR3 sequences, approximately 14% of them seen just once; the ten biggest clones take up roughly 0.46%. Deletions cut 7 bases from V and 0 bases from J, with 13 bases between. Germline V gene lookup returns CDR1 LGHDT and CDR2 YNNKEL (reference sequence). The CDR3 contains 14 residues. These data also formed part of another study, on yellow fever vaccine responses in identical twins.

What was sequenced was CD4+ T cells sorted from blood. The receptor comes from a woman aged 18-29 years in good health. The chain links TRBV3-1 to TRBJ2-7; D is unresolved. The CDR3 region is CASNQSSGSYEQYF. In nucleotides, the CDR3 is TGTGCCAGCAACCAGAGTTCGGGCTCCTACGAGCAGTACTTC.